The TCR beta chain described here comes from a study of shared clonotypes between healthy human individuals. Study-wide points: Incompleteness in sorted-subset sequencing, despite large depth, was shown by rarefaction. How much donors shared clonotypes was expected to be affected by sequencing depth.

Deep-level settings were used for running the assay. Profiled with immunoSEQ multiplex PCR; TCRdb holds only in-frame clones, not every one. The table shows about 1.9 million clones, with 93% occurring only once. This clone was counted a single time. Its specificity is unknown. Other nucleotide sequences in the sample specify the same CDR3. Terminally differentiated effector memory CD45RA+ cells were excluded from the naive CD8 cells, which were CD45RO-negative and positively selected for CCR7. Germline assignment: CDR1 MNHEY and CDR2 SMNVEV (reference sequence). J gave up 3 bases and V 3 bases, and 1 base lay outside the gene matches. CDR3 length equals 14 residues.

The sequencing sample was made of naive CD8+ T cells from PBMCs. This clonotype was sampled from a man in his late teens or twenties in good health. Some clones in this sample may be carry-over from other donors' samples. This chain uses TRBV27 with TRBJ2-5; 10 bases align to TRBD2. The CDR3 region has the DNA TGTGCCAGCAGTTTGCTAGCGGGAGAAGAGACCCAGTACTTC. Its translation: CASSLLAGEETQYF.